This record covers a single T cell receptor beta chain. Its matching antigen is unknown. The data are from a study of T cell responses to AZD1222 COVID-19 vaccine. Regarding the study as a whole: Donors were largely white British and mainly female; clonal diversity was possibly underestimated. Researchers report vaccine-associated CD4 TCRs spanning spike, with dominance at 160-218 and 743-854. Just 5 to 7 AZD1222 recipients were seropositive at baseline.

This CDR3 comprises 12 residues. V lost 0 bases to trimming and J lost 9 bases, with 6 bases between them. The germline V gene encodes CDR1 GTSNPN and CDR2 SVGIG (reference sequence). Pooled in the analysis were second doses at about 4 or about 12 weeks. Method: immunoSEQ multiplex PCR; TCRdb's copy keeps in-frame clones and lacks some. The sample holds 65,000 to 85,000 clones, approximately 80% seen once. The sample consisted of peripheral blood, taken 28 days after the second AZD1222 dose. This TCR derives from an adult who received the AZD1222 COVID-19 vaccine. The rearrangement links TRBV30 to TRBJ1-6; D unclear. In nucleotides, the CDR3 is TGTGCCTGGAGTGTCTCAGCTTCACCCCTCCACTTT. Residues: CAWSVSASPLHF. Filled out from reference TRBV30 and TRBJ1-6, the complete variable domain reads SQTIHQWPATLVQPVGSPLSLECTVEGTSNPNLYWYRQAAGRGLQLLFYSVGIGQISSEVPQNLSASRPQDRQFILSSKKLLLSDSGFYLCAWSVSASPLHFGNGTRLTVT.